This T cell receptor (beta chain) emerged from a study of T cells in women clearing cervical HPV infection. Study-wide background: Women with histologically confirmed HPV16-related CIN3 or worse, 2 with invasive cancer, served as cases.

Germline-derived CDR1 and CDR2 are MNHEY and SVGEGT. This CDR3 spans 11 amino acids. Points on this clone: The read halts 3 residues ahead of the CDR3 end, with the missing end drawn from the germline J gene.

TCR beta CDR3 amplified by multiplex PCR from roughly 1,300 ng genomic DNA. Profiling relied on immunoSEQ multiplex PCR, and the TCRdb table lists in-frame clones only, not all of them. The listing records around 15,000 clones. The J gene is TRBJ2-2, the V gene TRBV6-2 or TRBV6-3, with D possibly TRBD1 on 5 matching bases. Sequenced input: blood buffy coat. The sequence was obtained from a woman aged 18 to 75 with a cervical HPV16 infection that either progressed to CIN3+ or cleared (not recorded which). CDR3 DNA (partial): TGTGCCAGCAGTCCTCGGACAAGG. Its translation: CASSPRTR. The entire CDR3 protein is CASSPRTRLFF.